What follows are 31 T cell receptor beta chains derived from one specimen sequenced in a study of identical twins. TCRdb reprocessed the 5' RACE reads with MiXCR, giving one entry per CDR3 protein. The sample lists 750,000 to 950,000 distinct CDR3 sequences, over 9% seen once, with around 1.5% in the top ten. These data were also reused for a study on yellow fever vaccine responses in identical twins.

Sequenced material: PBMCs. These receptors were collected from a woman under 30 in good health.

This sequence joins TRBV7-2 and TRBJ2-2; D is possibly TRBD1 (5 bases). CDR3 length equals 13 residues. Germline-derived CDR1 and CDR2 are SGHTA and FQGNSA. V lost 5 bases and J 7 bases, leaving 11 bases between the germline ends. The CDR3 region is CASSPRRGGELFF. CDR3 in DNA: TGTGCCAGCAGCCCTCGAAGGGGCGGGGAGCTGTTTTTT.

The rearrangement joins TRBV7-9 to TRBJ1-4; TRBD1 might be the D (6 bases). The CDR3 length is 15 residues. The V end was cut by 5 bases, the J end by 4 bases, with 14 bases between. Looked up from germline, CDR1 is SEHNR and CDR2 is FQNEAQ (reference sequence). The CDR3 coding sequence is TGTGCCAGCAGCCCAGGGGACACGGTTAATGAAAAACTGTTTTTT. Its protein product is CASSPGDTVNEKLFF.

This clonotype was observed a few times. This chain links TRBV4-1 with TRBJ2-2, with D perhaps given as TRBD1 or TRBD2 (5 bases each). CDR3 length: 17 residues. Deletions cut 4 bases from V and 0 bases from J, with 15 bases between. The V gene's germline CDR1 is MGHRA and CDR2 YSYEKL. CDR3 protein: CASSRLRGEANTGELFF. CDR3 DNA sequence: TGCGCCAGCAGCCGACTCCGAGGGGAAGCGAACACCGGGGAGCTGTTTTTT.

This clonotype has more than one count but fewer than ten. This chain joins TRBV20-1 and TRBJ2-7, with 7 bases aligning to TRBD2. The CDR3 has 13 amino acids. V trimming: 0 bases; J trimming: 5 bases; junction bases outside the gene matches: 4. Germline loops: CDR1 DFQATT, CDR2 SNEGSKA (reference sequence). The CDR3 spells CSAREGAGDEQYV. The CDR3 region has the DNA TGCAGTGCTAGAGAAGGCGCGGGGGACGAGCAGTACGTC.

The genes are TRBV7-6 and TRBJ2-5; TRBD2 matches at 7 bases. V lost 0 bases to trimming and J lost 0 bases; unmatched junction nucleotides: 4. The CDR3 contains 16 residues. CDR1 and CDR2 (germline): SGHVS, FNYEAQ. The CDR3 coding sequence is TGTGCCAGCAGCTTAGCCGGACTAGTCCACCAAGAGACCCAGTACTTC. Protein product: CASSLAGLVHQETQYF.

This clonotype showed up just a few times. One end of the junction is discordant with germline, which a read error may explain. The CDR3 DNA reads TGCGCCAGGAGCCAAGTCCCGCTCCTTGGCTACACCTTC. Residues: CARSQVPLLGYTF. The chain couples TRBV4-1 to TRBJ1-2; D not resolved. Germline CDR1 and CDR2: MGHRA and YSYEKL. The CDR3 is 13 amino acids.

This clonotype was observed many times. CDR3 DNA sequence: TGCGCCAGCCTTGAGGGGCCATACAACTCCTACGAGCAGTACGTC. Protein sequence: CASLEGPYNSYEQYV. The chain combines TRBV10-2 with TRBJ2-7; D may correspond to TRBD1 or TRBD2 (5 bases each). Germline V gives CDR1 WSHSY, CDR2 SAAADI. Trimming stripped 8 bases from V and 0 bases from J, with 17 bases between. The CDR3 spans 15 residues.

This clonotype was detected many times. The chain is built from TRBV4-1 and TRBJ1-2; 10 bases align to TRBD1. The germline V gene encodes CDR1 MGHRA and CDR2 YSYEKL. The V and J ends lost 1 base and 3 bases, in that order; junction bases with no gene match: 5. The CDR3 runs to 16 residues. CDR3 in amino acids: CASSQGTGTGDYGYTF. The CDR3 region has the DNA TGCGCCAGCAGCCAAGGAACCGGGACAGGGGACTATGGCTACACCTTC.

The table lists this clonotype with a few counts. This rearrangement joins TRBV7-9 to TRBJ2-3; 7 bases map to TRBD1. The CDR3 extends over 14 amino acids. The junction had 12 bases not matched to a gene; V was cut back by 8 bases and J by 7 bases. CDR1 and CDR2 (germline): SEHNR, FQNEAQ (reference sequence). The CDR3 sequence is CASGQGGRGNTQYF. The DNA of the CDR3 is TGTGCCAGCGGACAAGGGGGCAGGGGAAATACGCAGTATTTT.

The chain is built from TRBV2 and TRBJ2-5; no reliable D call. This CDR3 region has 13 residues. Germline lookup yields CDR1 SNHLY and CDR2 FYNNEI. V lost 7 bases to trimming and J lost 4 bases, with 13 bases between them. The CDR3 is CASIKNFGETQYF. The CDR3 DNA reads TGTGCCAGCATCAAGAATTTCGGAGAGACCCAGTACTTC.

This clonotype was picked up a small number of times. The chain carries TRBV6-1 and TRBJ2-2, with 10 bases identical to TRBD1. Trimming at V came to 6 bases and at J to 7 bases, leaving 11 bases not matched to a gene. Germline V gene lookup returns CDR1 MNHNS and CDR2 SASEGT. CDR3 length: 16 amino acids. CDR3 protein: CASRDAGTGAGGELFF. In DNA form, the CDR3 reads TGTGCCAGCAGGGACGCCGGGACAGGGGCCGGCGGGGAGCTGTTTTTT.

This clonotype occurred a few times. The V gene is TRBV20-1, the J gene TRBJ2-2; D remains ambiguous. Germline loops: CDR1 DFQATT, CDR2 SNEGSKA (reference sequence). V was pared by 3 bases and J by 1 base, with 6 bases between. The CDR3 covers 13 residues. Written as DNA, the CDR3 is TGCAGTGCTAGTTCTCTGAACACCGGGGAGCTGTTTTTT. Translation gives CSASSLNTGELFF.

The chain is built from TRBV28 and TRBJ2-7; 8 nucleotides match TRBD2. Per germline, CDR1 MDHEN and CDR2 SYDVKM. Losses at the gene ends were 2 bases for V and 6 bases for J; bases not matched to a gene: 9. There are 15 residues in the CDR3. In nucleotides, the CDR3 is TGTGCCAGCAGTTTAGAGGTAGCGGGATTTTTCGAGCAGTACTTC. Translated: CASSLEVAGFFEQYF. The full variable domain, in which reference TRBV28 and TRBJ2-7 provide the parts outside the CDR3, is DVKVTQSSRYLVKRTGEKVFLECVQDMDHENMFWYRQDPGLGLRLIYFSYDVKMKEKGDIPEGYSVSREKKERFSLILESASTNQTSMYLCASSLEVAGFFEQYFGPGTRLTVT.

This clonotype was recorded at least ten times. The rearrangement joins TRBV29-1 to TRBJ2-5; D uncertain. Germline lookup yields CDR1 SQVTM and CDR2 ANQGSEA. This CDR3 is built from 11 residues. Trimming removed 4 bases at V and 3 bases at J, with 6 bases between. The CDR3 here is CSVAAEETQYF. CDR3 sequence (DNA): TGCAGCGTTGCGGCAGAAGAGACCCAGTACTTC.

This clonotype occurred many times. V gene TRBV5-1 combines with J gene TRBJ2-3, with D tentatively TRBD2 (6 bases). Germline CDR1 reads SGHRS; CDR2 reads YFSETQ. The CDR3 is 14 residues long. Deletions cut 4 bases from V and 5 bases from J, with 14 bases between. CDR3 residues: CASSAASAGDTQYF. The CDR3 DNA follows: TGCGCCAGCAGCGCGGCTAGCGCGGGAGATACGCAGTATTTT.

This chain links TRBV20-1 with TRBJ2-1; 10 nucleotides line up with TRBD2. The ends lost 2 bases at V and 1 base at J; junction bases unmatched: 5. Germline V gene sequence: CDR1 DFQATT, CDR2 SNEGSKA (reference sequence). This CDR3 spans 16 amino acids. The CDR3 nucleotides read TGCAGTGCTAGATTGGAGCGGGAGGGGTCCTACAATGAGCAGTTCTTC. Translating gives CSARLEREGSYNEQFF.

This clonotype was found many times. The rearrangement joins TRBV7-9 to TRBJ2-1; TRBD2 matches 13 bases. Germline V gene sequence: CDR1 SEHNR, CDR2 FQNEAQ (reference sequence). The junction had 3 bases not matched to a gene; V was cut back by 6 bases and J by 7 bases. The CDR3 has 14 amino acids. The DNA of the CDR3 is TGTGCCAGCAGAGGGACTAGCGGGGTGAATGAGCAGTTCTTC. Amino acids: CASRGTSGVNEQFF.

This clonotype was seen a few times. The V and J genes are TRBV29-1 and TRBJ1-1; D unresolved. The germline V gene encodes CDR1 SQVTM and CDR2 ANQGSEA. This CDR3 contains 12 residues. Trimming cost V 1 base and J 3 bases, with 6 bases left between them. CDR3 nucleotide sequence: TGCAGCGTTGAAGTCAGTTACACTGAAGCTTTCTTT. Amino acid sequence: CSVEVSYTEAFF. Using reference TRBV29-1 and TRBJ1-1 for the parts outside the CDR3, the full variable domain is SAVISQKPSRDICQRGTSLTIQCQVDSQVTMMFWYRQQPGQSLTLIATANQGSEATYESGFVIDKFPISRPNLTFSTLTVSNMSPEDSSIYLCSVEVSYTEAFFGQGTRLTVV.

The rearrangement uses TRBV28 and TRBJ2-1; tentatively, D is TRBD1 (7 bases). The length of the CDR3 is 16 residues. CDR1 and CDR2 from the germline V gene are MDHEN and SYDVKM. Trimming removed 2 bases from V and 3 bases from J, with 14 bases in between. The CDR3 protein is CASSLVRGAIYNEQFF. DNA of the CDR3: TGTGCCAGCAGTTTAGTCAGGGGGGCAATCTACAATGAGCAGTTCTTC.

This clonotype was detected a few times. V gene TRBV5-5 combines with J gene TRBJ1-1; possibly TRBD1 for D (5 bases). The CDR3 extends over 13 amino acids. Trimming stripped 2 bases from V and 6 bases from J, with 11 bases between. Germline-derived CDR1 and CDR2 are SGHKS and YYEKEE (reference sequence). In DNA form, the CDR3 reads TGTGCCAGCAGCTTCTTGGACACCTCTGAAGCTTTCTTT. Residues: CASSFLDTSEAFF. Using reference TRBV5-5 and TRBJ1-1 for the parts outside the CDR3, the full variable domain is DAGVTQSPTHLIKTRGQQVTLRCSPISGHKSVSWYQQVLGQGPQFIFQYYEKEERGRGNFPDRFSARQFPNYSSELNVNALLLGDSALYLCASSFLDTSEAFFGQGTRLTVV.

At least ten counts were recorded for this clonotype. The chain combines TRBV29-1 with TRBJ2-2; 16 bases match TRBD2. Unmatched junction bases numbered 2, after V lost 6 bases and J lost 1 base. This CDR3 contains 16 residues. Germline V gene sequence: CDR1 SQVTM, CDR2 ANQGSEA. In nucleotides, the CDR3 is TGCAGCGTGGGGACTAGCGGGAGGGTGAACACCGGGGAGCTGTTTTTT. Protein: CSVGTSGRVNTGELFF.

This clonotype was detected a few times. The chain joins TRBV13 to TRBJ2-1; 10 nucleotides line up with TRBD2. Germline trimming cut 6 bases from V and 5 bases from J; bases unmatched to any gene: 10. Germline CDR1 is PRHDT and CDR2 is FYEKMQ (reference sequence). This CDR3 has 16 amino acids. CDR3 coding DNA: TGTGCCAGCAGATCCGTGGGTAGCGGGGGGAACAATGAGCAGTTCTTC. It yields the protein CASRSVGSGGNNEQFF.

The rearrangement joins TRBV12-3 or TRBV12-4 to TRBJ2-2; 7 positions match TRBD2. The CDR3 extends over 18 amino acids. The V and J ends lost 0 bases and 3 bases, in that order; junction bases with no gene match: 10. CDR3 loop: CASSLAGGLDRYTGELFF. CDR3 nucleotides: TGTGCCAGCAGTTTAGCAGGAGGACTAGACCGGTACACCGGGGAGCTGTTTTTT.

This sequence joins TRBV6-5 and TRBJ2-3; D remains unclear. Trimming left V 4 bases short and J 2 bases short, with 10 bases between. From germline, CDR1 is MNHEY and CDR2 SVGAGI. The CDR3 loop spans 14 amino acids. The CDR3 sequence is CASSLTKDTDTQYF. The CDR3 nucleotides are TGTGCCAGCAGTTTGACCAAGGACACAGATACGCAGTATTTT.

CDR3 nucleotides: TGTGCCAGCAGTGAAACCTCCGGGACAATTGCGACTGAAGCTTTCTTT. The encoded protein is CASSETSGTIATEAFF. The chain has TRBV9 and TRBJ1-1, with a tentative D call TRBD1 (6 bases). Germline V gene sequence: CDR1 SGDLS, CDR2 YYNGEE. Deletions cut 5 bases from V and 5 bases from J, with 22 bases between. There are 16 residues in the CDR3.

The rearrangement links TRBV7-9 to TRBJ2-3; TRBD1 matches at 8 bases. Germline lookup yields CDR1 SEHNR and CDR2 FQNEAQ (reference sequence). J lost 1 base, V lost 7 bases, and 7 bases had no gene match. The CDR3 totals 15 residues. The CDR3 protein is CASTTTGQGTDTQYF. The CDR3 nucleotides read TGTGCCAGCACCACGACGGGACAGGGCACAGATACGCAGTATTTT.

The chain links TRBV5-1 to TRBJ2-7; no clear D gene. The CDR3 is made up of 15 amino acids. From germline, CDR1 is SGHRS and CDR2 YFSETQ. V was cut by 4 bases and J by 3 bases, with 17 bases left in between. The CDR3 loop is CASSLPYSANYEQYF. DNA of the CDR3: TGCGCCAGCAGCCTTCCTTACAGTGCCAACTACGAGCAGTACTTC.

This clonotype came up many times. CDR3 sequence: CATGAGEGAILTQPQHF. The DNA of the CDR3 is TGTGCCACCGGGGCCGGGGAGGGGGCAATTCTAACTCAGCCCCAGCATTTT. This sequence joins TRBV10-3 and TRBJ1-5; TRBD1 matches at 7 bases. In germline, CDR1 is ENHRY, CDR2 SYGVKD. The CDR3 loop spans 17 amino acids. V lost 10 bases and J lost 6; bases outside the gene matches: 21.

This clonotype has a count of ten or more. Here the CDR3 reads CASSLGLGARNEQFF. The CDR3 nucleotides read TGCGCCAGCAGCTTGGGACTAGGTGCGCGGAATGAGCAGTTCTTC. The V gene is TRBV5-1, the J gene TRBJ2-1, with a possible D match to TRBD2 (6 bases). CDR1 and CDR2 (germline): SGHRS, YFSETQ. Trimming stripped 0 bases from V and 7 bases from J, with 14 bases between. The length of the CDR3 is 15 residues. The full variable domain, completed using reference TRBV5-1 and TRBJ2-1, is KAGVTQTPRYLIKTRGQQVTLSCSPISGHRSVSWYQQTPGQGLQFLFEYFSETQRNKGNFPGRFSGRQFSNSRSEMNVSTLELGDSALYLCASSLGLGARNEQFFGPGTRLTVL.

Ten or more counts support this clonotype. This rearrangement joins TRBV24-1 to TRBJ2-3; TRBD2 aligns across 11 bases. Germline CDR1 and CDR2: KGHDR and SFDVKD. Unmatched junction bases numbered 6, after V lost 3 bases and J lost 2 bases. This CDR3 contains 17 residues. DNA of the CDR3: TGTGCCACCAGTGATCCGGTAGCGGGAGGGTCCACAGATACGCAGTATTTT. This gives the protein CATSDPVAGGSTDTQYF.

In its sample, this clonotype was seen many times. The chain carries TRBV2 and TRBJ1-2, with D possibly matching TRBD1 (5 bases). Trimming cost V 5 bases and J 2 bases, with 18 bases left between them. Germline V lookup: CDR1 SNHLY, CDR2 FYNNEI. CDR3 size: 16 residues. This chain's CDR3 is CASSPQGRAGNYGYTF. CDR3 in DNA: TGTGCCAGCAGTCCCCAGGGTAGGGCTGGAAACTATGGCTACACCTTC.